One and the same sample provided the 18 T cell receptor beta chains below, sequenced in a study of early T cells in non-severe SARS-CoV-2 infection. TCRdb re-called the 5' RACE reads with MiXCR, one entry per CDR3 protein. The repertoire holds about 42,000 distinct CDR3 sequences, with approximately 7.1% as singletons. The sequencing input was whole blood. The receptors stem from an adult who was a healthcare worker with PCR-confirmed SARS-CoV-2 infection or an uninfected control (not recorded which).

The chain uses TRBV7-7 and TRBJ2-5; 7 bases are shared with TRBD2. After removal of 4 bases from V and 2 bases from J, the junction contained 4 bases not matched to a gene. The CDR3 runs to 14 residues. The V gene's germline CDR1 is SSHAT and CDR2 FNYEAQ (reference sequence). The CDR3 loop is CASSSSGAQETQYF. The CDR3 DNA reads TGTGCCAGCAGCTCCAGCGGGGCACAAGAGACCCAGTACTTC.

This clonotype was counted ten times or more. J is TRBJ2-7 and V is TRBV18, with TRBD1 matching over 7 bases. V gave up 4 bases and J gave up 1 base; unmatched junction bases: 1. The CDR3 has 13 amino acids. CDR1 is KGHSH and CDR2 is LQKENI in the germline V gene. The chain's CDR3 is CASSQTGSYEQYF. CDR3 nucleotides: TGTGCCAGCTCACAGACAGGGTCCTACGAGCAGTACTTC.

This clonotype has ten or more counts. This chain uses TRBV5-5 with TRBJ2-2; D not resolved. The ends were cut back, 4 bases at V and 9 bases at J, with 22 bases in the middle. This CDR3 region has 16 residues. Germline V gene lookup returns CDR1 SGHKS and CDR2 YYEKEE (reference sequence). The CDR3 DNA reads as TGTGCCAGCAGCCCAGGTTTCAGATTCCGCATAAGGGAGCTGTTTTTT. Translation gives CASSPGFRFRIRELFF.

This clonotype was recorded many times. V gene TRBV4-3 combines with J gene TRBJ2-7, with no clear D. The V gene's germline CDR1 is LGHNA and CDR2 YSLEER. The CDR3 runs 14 residues. V lost 0 bases and J 3 bases, leaving 9 bases between the germline ends. CDR3 in amino acids: CASSQEYSYYEQYF. DNA of the CDR3: TGCGCCAGCAGCCAAGAGTACAGCTACTACGAGCAGTACTTC.

The table lists this clonotype with many counts. The rearrangement uses TRBV3-1 and TRBJ2-1; 15 bases line up with TRBD2. The J segment lost 7 bases and the V segment lost 5 bases, leaving 6 bases of the junction unmatched. The CDR3 runs to 16 residues. The germline gives CDR1 LGHDT, CDR2 YNNKEL (reference sequence). The CDR3 DNA sequence: TGTGCCAGCAGCGCCTCCGGGACTAGCGGGGGGAATGAGCAGTTCTTC. It translates to CASSASGTSGGNEQFF.

The table lists this clonotype with many counts. This chain uses TRBV5-1 with TRBJ2-2; unclear D gene. Per the germline V gene, CDR1 is SGHRS and CDR2 is YFSETQ. The V end lost 4 bases, the J end lost 1 base, and 8 bases lay between the germline ends. The CDR3 length is 14 residues. The CDR3 is CASSRLLNTGELFF. CDR3 coding DNA: TGCGCCAGCAGCCGGCTCTTGAACACCGGGGAGCTGTTTTTT.

This clonotype was counted at least ten times. The rearrangement uses TRBV15 and TRBJ2-7; the match to TRBD1 covers 9 bases. With 5 bases clipped from V and 6 bases from J, the junction kept 17 bases outside the gene matches. This CDR3 comprises 17 residues. Germline CDR1 is LNHNV and CDR2 is YYDKDF (reference sequence). The CDR3 DNA is TGTGCCACCAGCGGCGACCGGGACAGGGTATTCGGTCGCGAGCAGTACTTC. Protein sequence: CATSGDRDRVFGREQYF.

The genes are TRBV12-3 or TRBV12-4 and TRBJ1-1; D not certain. CDR3 length: 11 residues. V lost 6 bases and J lost 7, with 9 bases in between. For the CDR3, the DNA is TGTGCCAGCAGCACCCCCATTGAAGCTTTCTTT. This translates into CASSTPIEAFF.

There are a few counts of this clonotype. The chain employs TRBV9 and TRBJ1-1; D gene ambiguous. Germline V gives CDR1 SGDLS, CDR2 YYNGEE. V shed 0 bases and J shed 5 bases, with 14 bases lying between them. The CDR3 consists of 15 residues. CDR3 in amino acids: CASSVDSGLGTEAFF. The CDR3 DNA is TGTGCCAGCAGCGTAGATTCCGGGTTAGGTACTGAAGCTTTCTTT. The complete variable domain, with remaining parts taken from reference TRBV9 and TRBJ1-1, reads DSGVTQTPKHLITATGQRVTLRCSPRSGDLSVYWYQQSLDQGLQFLIQYYNGEERAKGNILERFSAQQFPDLHSELNLSSLELGDSALYFCASSVDSGLGTEAFFGQGTRLTVV.

The genes are TRBV19 and TRBJ2-3, with 13 positions matching TRBD2. Germline lookup yields CDR1 LNHDA and CDR2 SQIVND (reference sequence). This CDR3 region has 15 residues. V trimming: 9 bases; J trimming: 5 bases; junction bases outside the gene matches: 8. The CDR3 nucleotides are TGTGCCAGCGCCACTAGCGGGGGGGCGGGAGATACGCAGTATTTT. Encoded protein: CASATSGGAGDTQYF.

This clonotype was counted at least ten times. J is TRBJ2-1 and V is TRBV5-6; 8 bases match TRBD2. The CDR3 runs to 15 residues. Germline trimming cut 4 bases from V and 7 bases from J; bases unmatched to any gene: 10. Germline assignment: CDR1 SGHDT and CDR2 YYEEEE. The CDR3 loop is CASSPYGSGVNEQFF. The CDR3 DNA is TGTGCCAGCAGCCCTTACGGTAGCGGGGTTAATGAGCAGTTCTTC. Supplemented by reference TRBV5-6 and TRBJ2-1, the full variable domain reads DAGVTQSPTHLIKTRGQQVTLRCSPKSGHDTVSWYQQALGQGPQFIFQYYEEEERQRGNFPDRFSGHQFPNYSSELNVNALLLGDSALYLCASSPYGSGVNEQFFGPGTRLTVL.

The sample holds many counts of this clonotype. This chain joins TRBV20-1 and TRBJ2-1, with 8 bases lining up with TRBD1. This CDR3 spans 14 amino acids. Germline V gene sequence: CDR1 DFQATT, CDR2 SNEGSKA (reference sequence). Germline trimming cut 6 bases from V and 3 bases from J; bases unmatched to any gene: 7. For the CDR3, the DNA is TGCAGTGCGCGAGAGGGACAGGACTACAATGAGCAGTTCTTC. Its translation is CSAREGQDYNEQFF.

This clonotype was observed a handful of times. The chain combines TRBV7-6 with TRBJ1-5, with a tentative D call TRBD1 (5 bases). This CDR3 is built from 13 residues. Germline values: CDR1 SGHVS, CDR2 FNYEAQ. Between the trimmed V and J ends, which lost 5 bases and 7 bases, there was a span of 12 bases. CDR3 DNA sequence: TGTGCCAGCAGCCTGGGCGGGGGGCAGCCCCAGCATTTT. Residues: CASSLGGGQPQHF.

This clonotype was counted a few times. The gene calls are TRBV7-9 and TRBJ1-1, with D uncertain. CDR3 length equals 15 residues. Germline CDR1 reads SEHNR; CDR2 reads FQNEAQ (reference sequence). Trimming shortened V by 1 base and J by 1 base, and 10 bases separated the two germline ends. Here the CDR3 reads CASSLGVAGNTEAFF. The CDR3 region has the DNA TGTGCCAGCAGCTTAGGAGTGGCAGGGAACACTGAAGCTTTCTTT.

This chain connects TRBV4-1 to TRBJ2-7, with D unclear. The germline V gene has CDR1 MGHRA and CDR2 YSYEKL. This CDR3 comprises 13 residues. The ends were cut back, 4 bases at V and 1 base at J, with 8 bases in the middle. Here the CDR3 DNA reads TGCGCCAGCAGCCCCCCCGGTTCCTACGAGCAGTACTTC. As protein: CASSPPGSYEQYF.

This clonotype was found many times. V and J are TRBV7-6 and TRBJ2-5, with D uncertain. Germline CDR1 SGHVS, CDR2 FNYEAQ. The CDR3 is 13 residues long. The germline V and J ends were trimmed by 2 bases and 4 bases, with 8 bases remaining between them. In DNA form, the CDR3 reads TGTGCCAGCAGCTTATCGCGCCTAGAGACCCAGTACTTC. As protein: CASSLSRLETQYF. Variable domain in full (rest from reference TRBV7-6 and TRBJ2-5): GAGVSQSPRYKVTKRGQDVALRCDPISGHVSLYWYRQALGQGPEFLTYFNYEAQQDKSGLPNDRFSAERPEGSISTLTIQRTEQRDSAMYRCASSLSRLETQYFGPGTRLLVL.

In this sample, this clonotype turned up a few times. The genes are TRBV6-5 and TRBJ2-5; either TRBD1 or TRBD2 may fit D (5 bases each). The ends were cut back, 5 bases at V and 6 bases at J, with 22 bases in the middle. CDR3 size: 16 residues. CDR1 is MNHEY and CDR2 is SVGAGI in the germline V gene. The CDR3: CASSDIPRGAMQTQYF. CDR3 nucleotides: TGTGCCAGCAGTGACATCCCCCGGGGCGCGATGCAGACCCAGTACTTC.

This clonotype was recorded once. V gene TRBV11-3 combines with J gene TRBJ2-3; the D call may be TRBD1 or TRBD2 (5 bases each). The germline V gene encodes CDR1 SGHNT and CDR2 YENEEA. V lost 3 bases, J lost 0 bases, and 7 bases lay in between. The CDR3 sequence is 14 residues long. CDR3 sequence: CASSLGPSTDTQYF. The CDR3 region has the DNA TGTGCCAGCAGCTTGGGACCTAGCACAGATACGCAGTATTTT.